Sequencing of this T cell receptor (beta chain) was carried out in a study of cytomegalovirus exposure and HLA in healthy donors. TCRdb's table, derived via immunoSEQ multiplex PCR, lists solely in-frame clones and lacks some. The sample includes a few hundred thousand clones, 90% of them seen just once. The clonotype comes from a woman aged 18-29 years in good health and CMV-seronegative. The sample was PBMCs.

CDR3: CASSNDRGRGYTEAFF. CDR3 in DNA: TGTGCCAGCAGTAACGACAGGGGGCGAGGGTACACTGAAGCTTTCTTT. The chain couples TRBV28 to TRBJ1-1, with 10 bases that match TRBD1. The CDR3 consists of 16 residues. Unmatched junction bases numbered 9, after V lost 5 bases and J lost 3 bases. Per germline, CDR1 MDHEN and CDR2 SYDVKM.